The rows below give T cell receptor beta chains drawn from one sample of a study of shared clonotypes between healthy human individuals. Produced via immunoSEQ multiplex PCR; TCRdb's table is partial and in-frame only. The sample includes hundreds of thousands of clones, about 95% of them seen just once. The sample was naive CD8+ T cells sorted from blood. These receptors were collected from a woman in her 30s in good health. Each CDR3 is given with its conserved first and last residue. The order of the fields is D gene, clone size, V gene, J gene, CDR3 length, CDR3 protein, CDR3 DNA. The D gene is left open where the match is weak. The listing skips clone size in some rows; elsewhere it reads once, few, many or a size class.

NA	NA	TRBV11-2	TRBJ2-5	11	CASSLPETQYF	TGTGCCAGCAGCTTACCTGAGACCCAGTACTTC
NA	NA	TRBV27	TRBJ2-5	14	CASSLSGSMEAQYF	TGTGCCAGCAGTTTATCTGGGTCCATGGAGGCCCAGTACTTC
NA	once	TRBV2	TRBJ1-1	14	CASSEALQATEAFF	TGTGCCAGCAGTGAAGCGCTACAAGCCACTGAAGCTTTCTTT
NA	NA	TRBV19	TRBJ1-3	16	CASTAQWTDSGNTIYF	TGTGCCAGTACCGCCCAGTGGACAGACTCTGGAAACACCATATATTTT
NA	NA	TRBV5-6	TRBJ2-7	13	CASSFISPDEQYF	TGTGCCAGCAGCTTCATTTCCCCGGACGAGCAGTACTTC
TRBD2	NA	TRBV11-2	TRBJ2-1	15	CASSLAPGLANEQFF	TGTGCCAGCAGCTTGGCACCGGGACTAGCGAATGAGCAGTTCTTC
NA	NA	TRBV9	TRBJ2-7	15	CASSVRDHKTYEQYF	TGTGCCAGCAGCGTTAGGGACCATAAGACATACGAGCAGTACTTC
NA	NA	TRBV6-1	TRBJ1-5	13	CASRNRENQPQHF	TGTGCCAGCAGGAACAGGGAGAATCAGCCCCAGCATTTT
NA	NA	TRBV2	TRBJ1-2	13	CASSEGQFYGYTF	TGTGCCAGCAGTGAAGGGCAGTTCTATGGCTACACCTTC
TRBD1	NA	TRBV9	TRBJ1-2	14	CASSAQGGGGGYTF	TGTGCCAGCAGCGCCCAGGGGGGAGGTGGCGGCTACACCTTC
NA	once	TRBV6-6	TRBJ1-5	14	CASTPGSGNQPQHF	TGTGCCAGCACCCCAGGGTCTGGCAATCAGCCCCAGCATTTT
TRBD2	NA	TRBV7-9	TRBJ2-7	14	CASSLGGRSYEQYF	TGTGCCAGCAGCTTGGGCGGGAGGTCCTACGAGCAGTACTTC
NA	NA	TRBV7-9	TRBJ2-1	13	CASREGLNNEQFF	TGTGCCAGCAGGGAGGGGCTTAACAATGAGCAGTTCTTC
TRBD1	NA	TRBV19	TRBJ2-1	14	CASSPNRGSNEQFF	TGTGCCAGTAGTCCTAACAGGGGCAGCAATGAGCAGTTCTTC
TRBD1	NA	TRBV7-8	TRBJ1-2	12	CASGTGVIGYTF	TGTGCCAGCGGGACAGGGGTTATAGGCTACACCTTC
NA	NA	TRBV5-6	TRBJ2-3	16	CASNTWWQGNTDTQYF	TGTGCCAGCAACACTTGGTGGCAGGGGAACACAGATACGCAGTATTTT
TRBD1	NA	TRBV25-1	TRBJ2-7	17	CASSVKKTGTGNYEQYF	TGTGCCAGCAGTGTTAAGAAGACCGGGACAGGGAATTACGAGCAGTACTTC
NA	NA	TRBV6-1	TRBJ1-1	13	CASISGMYTEAFF	TGTGCCAGCATATCCGGGATGTACACTGAAGCTTTCTTT
NA	NA	TRBV4-1	TRBJ2-1	18	CASSQVFRGFGGNNEQFF	TGCGCCAGCAGCCAAGTATTTAGAGGTTTTGGAGGGAACAATGAGCAGTTCTTC
TRBD2	NA	TRBV4-2	TRBJ2-7	16	CASSHPASGSGYEQYF	TGTGCCAGCAGCCATCCTGCGAGCGGGAGTGGTTACGAGCAGTACTTC
TRBD1	NA	TRBV11-1	TRBJ1-1	13	CASSPRDSTEAFF	TGTGCCAGCAGCCCCCGGGACAGCACTGAAGCTTTCTTT
TRBD2	NA	TRBV15	TRBJ2-7	16	CATSITGTSGMYEQYF	TGTGCCACCAGCATAACCGGGACTAGCGGGATGTACGAGCAGTACTTC
TRBD1	NA	TRBV5-1	TRBJ1-5	17	CASSEVPGQGGYQPQHF	TGCGCCAGCAGCGAAGTTCCGGGACAGGGTGGTTATCAGCCCCAGCATTTT
NA	NA	TRBV27	TRBJ2-1	12	CASSPAPHEQFF	TGTGCCAGCAGTCCAGCCCCCCATGAGCAGTTCTTC
NA	NA	TRBV7-9	TRBJ1-1	15	CASSSDSAGNTEAFF	TGTGCCAGCAGCTCGGACAGTGCGGGGAACACTGAAGCTTTCTTT
TRBD2	NA	TRBV5-6	TRBJ2-1	17	CASSLFIRAGGLYEQFF	TGTGCCAGCAGCTTGTTTATTCGAGCGGGAGGGTTGTATGAGCAGTTCTTC
NA	NA	TRBV27	TRBJ2-1	16	CASSLYPGAARNEQFF	TGTGCCAGCAGTTTATATCCCGGCGCGGCCAGGAATGAGCAGTTCTTC
NA	once	TRBV5-6	TRBJ1-5	14	CASSFGSSNQPQHF	TGTGCCAGCAGCTTTGGGAGTAGCAATCAGCCCCAGCATTTT
NA	NA	TRBV27	TRBJ1-1	15	CASSLSGPLDTEAFF	TGTGCCAGCAGTTTATCGGGCCCTTTGGACACTGAAGCTTTCTTT
NA	NA	TRBV5-5	TRBJ2-7	13	CASSFQRAYEQYF	TGTGCCAGCAGCTTTCAGAGGGCCTACGAGCAGTACTTC
NA	NA	TRBV4-1	TRBJ1-1	12	CASSQWNTEAFF	TGCGCCAGCAGCCAGTGGAACACTGAAGCTTTCTTT
NA	NA	TRBV2	TRBJ2-7	14	CATLAVGPPSEQYF	TGTGCCACCCTGGCGGTAGGACCTCCAAGTGAGCAGTACTTC
TRBD1	few	TRBV7-8	TRBJ1-4	15	CASSLTGRAIEKLFF	TGTGCCAGCAGCTTGACAGGGAGGGCAATTGAAAAACTGTTTTTT
TRBD2	once	TRBV28	TRBJ2-2	18	CASSYGTSGRVGAGELFF	TGTGCCAGCAGTTACGGGACTAGCGGGAGAGTCGGCGCCGGGGAGCTGTTTTTT
NA	NA	TRBV2	TRBJ1-2	16	CASSEGGEGPLYGYTF	TGTGCCAGCAGTGAGGGCGGAGAGGGGCCTCTCTATGGCTACACCTTC
TRBD2	NA	TRBV28	TRBJ2-3	20	CASSLDPGTSGRPTTDTQYF	TGTGCCAGCAGTTTAGATCCCGGGACTAGCGGGAGGCCGACCACAGATACGCAGTATTTT
NA	NA	TRBV9	TRBJ1-2	13	CASSVGTDYGYTF	TGTGCCAGCAGCGTAGGGACAGACTATGGCTACACCTTC
TRBD2	NA	TRBV27	TRBJ2-3	16	CASSAGTSGRRDTQYF	TGTGCCAGCAGTGCCGGGACTAGCGGGAGGAGGGATACGCAGTATTTT
TRBD2	NA	TRBV4-1	TRBJ2-3	16	CASTLAGGLRTDTQYF	TGCGCCAGCACTCTAGCGGGAGGATTAAGGACAGATACGCAGTATTTT
TRBD2	NA	TRBV28	TRBJ2-1	14	CASSFLAGDPEQFF	TGTGCCAGCAGTTTCCTAGCGGGAGATCCTGAGCAGTTCTTC
NA	NA	TRBV14	TRBJ2-1	16	CASSQLGLGDLNEQFF	TGTGCCAGCAGCCAACTGGGTCTGGGGGACCTTAATGAGCAGTTCTTC
NA	NA	TRBV5-4	TRBJ1-1	12	CASSSAEKKAFF	TGTGCCAGCAGCTCTGCGGAAAAAAAGGCTTTCTTT
NA	NA	TRBV29-1	TRBJ2-1	11	CSVARENEQFF	TGCAGCGTCGCCAGAGAGAATGAGCAGTTCTTC
TRBD1	NA	TRBV5-1	TRBJ2-7	16	CASSFGRDREVVEQYF	TGCGCCAGCAGCTTCGGCCGGGACAGGGAAGTAGTAGAGCAGTACTTC
NA	NA	TRBV7-2	TRBJ2-7	15	CASSFSGTTPNEQYF	TGTGCCAGCAGCTTCTCCGGGACAACGCCGAACGAGCAGTACTTC
NA	NA	TRBV11-2	TRBJ1-2	13	CASSLVPRSGYTF	TGTGCCAGCAGCTTAGTCCCCCGGAGTGGCTACACCTTC